Each of the 9 T cell receptor beta chains below was sequenced from the same sample in a study of control samples from healthy donors and cancer patients. The table came from immunoSEQ multiplex PCR; TCRdb's copy has only in-frame clones and leaves some out. Found here are around 200,000 clones, about 94% of them singletons; the top ten hold approximately 1.5%. Source material: blood. Source of these receptors: a man aged 50-59 years in good health.

The V call is TRBV29-1, the J call TRBJ1-1, with TRBD1 as a possible D gene (5 bases). The CDR3 covers 13 residues. Deletions cut 7 bases from V and 5 bases from J, with 17 bases between. CDR1 SQVTM and CDR2 ANQGSEA come from the germline V gene. In DNA form, the CDR3 reads TGCAGCGCCCAGGAGGGGCGCGGGACTGAAGCTTTCTTT. Translated, it gives CSAQEGRGTEAFF.

The chain is built from TRBV5-1 and TRBJ2-6, with 9 nucleotides matching TRBD1. The CDR3 extends over 19 amino acids. Losses at the gene ends were 6 bases for V and 0 bases for J; bases not matched to a gene: 13. CDR1 SGHRS and CDR2 YFSETQ come from the germline V gene. The CDR3 is CASTPPGQGFLSGANVLTF. The CDR3 DNA reads as TGCGCCAGCACCCCACCGGGACAGGGATTCCTCTCTGGGGCCAACGTCCTGACTTTC.

This clone was observed a few times. Other DNA variants within this sample encode the same CDR3. This chain joins TRBV6-5 and TRBJ1-6; D gene uncertain. CDR1 and CDR2 (germline): MNHEY, SVGAGI. The V end lost 0 bases, the J end lost 7 bases, and 4 bases lay between the germline ends. This CDR3 has 13 residues. CDR3: CASSYSRNSPLHF. The CDR3 nucleotides are TGTGCCAGCAGTTACTCGAGGAATTCACCCCTCCACTTT.

This chain links TRBV5-1 with TRBJ1-5; D may be TRBD1 (6 bases). The CDR3 covers 14 residues. V was trimmed by 3 bases and J by 5 bases, leaving 12 bases between them. In germline, CDR1 is SGHRS, CDR2 YFSETQ. DNA of the CDR3: TGCGCCAGCAGCTCAGAACCAGGGGATCAGCCCCAGCATTTT. As protein: CASSSEPGDQPQHF.

The chain combines TRBV6-2 or TRBV6-3 with TRBJ2-5; TRBD2 matches 15 bases. Trimming removed 5 bases from V and 4 bases from J; junction bases left unmatched: 5. Germline CDR1 reads MNHEY; CDR2 reads SVGEGT. The CDR3 has 16 residues. The DNA of the CDR3 is TGTGCCAGCAGTACCCGGACTAGCGGGGGGGCAGAGACCCAGTACTTC. This encodes CASSTRTSGGAETQYF.

The chain has TRBV3-1 (or the pseudogene TRBV3-2) and TRBJ1-4; no definite D call. The V gene's germline CDR1 is LGHDT and CDR2 YNNKEL (reference sequence). V was clipped by 5 bases and J by 1 base, with 14 bases between them. The CDR3 consists of 16 residues. The CDR3 DNA reads TGTGCCAGCAGCGATCGGTCCCGCGGAACTAATGAAAAACTGTTTTTT. This gives the protein CASSDRSRGTNEKLFF.

This clone was observed a handful of times. This chain uses TRBV5-5 with TRBJ1-2; D is perhaps TRBD1 (5 bases). The CDR3 is made up of 12 amino acids. V lost 4 bases to trimming and J lost 8 bases, with 12 bases between them. Germline loops: CDR1 SGHKS, CDR2 YYEKEE (reference sequence). The CDR3 coding sequence is TGTGCCAGCAGCCATCAGGGAGGGGGCTACACCTTC. It translates to CASSHQGGGYTF.

The rearrangement links TRBV7-3 to TRBJ2-5, with 8 nucleotides matching TRBD1. There are 19 residues in the CDR3. The germline gives CDR1 SGHTA, CDR2 FQGTGA. The ends lost 5 bases at V and 9 bases at J; junction bases unmatched: 26. In DNA, the CDR3 is TGTGCCAGCAGCAGCCCCCGATTAGACAGGGGCCAGAATGGAAGGGCCCAGTACTTC. Its protein is CASSSPRLDRGQNGRAQYF.

This chain connects TRBV7-2 to TRBJ1-1; 8 nucleotides match TRBD1. The V and J ends lost 5 bases and 1 base, in that order; junction bases with no gene match: 12. The CDR3 extends over 17 amino acids. Germline V gene sequence: CDR1 SGHTA, CDR2 FQGNSA. The CDR3 is CASSPPLGTGPNTEAFF. In nucleotides, the CDR3 is TGTGCCAGCAGCCCCCCCCTGGGGACAGGACCGAACACTGAAGCTTTCTTT.